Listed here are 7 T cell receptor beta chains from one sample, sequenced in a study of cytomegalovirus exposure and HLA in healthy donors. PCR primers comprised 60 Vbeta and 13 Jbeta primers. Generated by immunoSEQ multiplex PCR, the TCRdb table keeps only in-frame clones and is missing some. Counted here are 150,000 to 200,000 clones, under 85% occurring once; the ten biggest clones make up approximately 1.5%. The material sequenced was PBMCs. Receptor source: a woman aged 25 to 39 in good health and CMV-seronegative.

This chain's CDR3 is CASILGRGHTEAFF. As DNA, the CDR3 is TGTGCCAGCATCCTAGGGAGGGGTCATACTGAAGCTTTCTTT. J is TRBJ1-1 and V is TRBV7-8; the D gene is possibly TRBD1 (5 bases). This CDR3 spans 14 amino acids. The V end lost 7 bases, the J end lost 5 bases, and 17 bases lay between the germline ends. Germline V gene lookup returns CDR1 SGHVS and CDR2 FQNEAQ.

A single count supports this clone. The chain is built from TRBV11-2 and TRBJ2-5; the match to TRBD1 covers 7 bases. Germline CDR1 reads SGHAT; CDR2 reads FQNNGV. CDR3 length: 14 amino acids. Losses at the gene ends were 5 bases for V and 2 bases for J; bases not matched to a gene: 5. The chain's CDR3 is CASSPRDSQETQYF. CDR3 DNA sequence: TGTGCCAGCAGCCCTAGGGACAGTCAAGAGACCCAGTACTTC.

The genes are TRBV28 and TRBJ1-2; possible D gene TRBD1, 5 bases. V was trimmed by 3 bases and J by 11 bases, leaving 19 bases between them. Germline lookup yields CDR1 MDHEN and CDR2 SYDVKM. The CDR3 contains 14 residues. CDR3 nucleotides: TGTGCCAGCAGTTTGGGGCGGGAGGGTTCAGGTTACACCTTC. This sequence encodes CASSLGREGSGYTF.

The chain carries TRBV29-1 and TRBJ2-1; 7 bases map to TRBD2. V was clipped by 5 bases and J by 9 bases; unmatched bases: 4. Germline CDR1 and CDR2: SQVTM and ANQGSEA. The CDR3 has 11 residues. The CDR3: CSVHSGGEQFF. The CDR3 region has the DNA TGCAGCGTTCATTCGGGGGGTGAGCAGTTCTTC.

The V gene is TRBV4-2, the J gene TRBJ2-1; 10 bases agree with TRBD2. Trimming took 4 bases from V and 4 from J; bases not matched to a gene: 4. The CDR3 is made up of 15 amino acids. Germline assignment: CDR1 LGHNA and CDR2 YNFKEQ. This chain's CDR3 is CASSPGTSEYNEQFF. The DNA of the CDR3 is TGTGCCAGCAGCCCCGGGACTAGCGAATACAATGAGCAGTTCTTC.

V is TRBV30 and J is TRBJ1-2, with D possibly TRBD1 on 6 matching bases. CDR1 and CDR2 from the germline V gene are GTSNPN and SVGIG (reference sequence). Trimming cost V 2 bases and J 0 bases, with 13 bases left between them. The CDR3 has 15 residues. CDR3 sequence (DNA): TGTGCCTGGAGTCTAGGGGAGGGGGCTAACTATGGCTACACCTTC. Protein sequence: CAWSLGEGANYGYTF.

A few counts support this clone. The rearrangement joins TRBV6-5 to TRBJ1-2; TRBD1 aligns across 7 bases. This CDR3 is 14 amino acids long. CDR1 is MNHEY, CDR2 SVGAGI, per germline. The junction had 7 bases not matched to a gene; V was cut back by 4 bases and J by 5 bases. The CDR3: CASSFLGGAYGYTF. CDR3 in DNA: TGTGCCAGCAGTTTCTTAGGGGGCGCGTATGGCTACACCTTC.